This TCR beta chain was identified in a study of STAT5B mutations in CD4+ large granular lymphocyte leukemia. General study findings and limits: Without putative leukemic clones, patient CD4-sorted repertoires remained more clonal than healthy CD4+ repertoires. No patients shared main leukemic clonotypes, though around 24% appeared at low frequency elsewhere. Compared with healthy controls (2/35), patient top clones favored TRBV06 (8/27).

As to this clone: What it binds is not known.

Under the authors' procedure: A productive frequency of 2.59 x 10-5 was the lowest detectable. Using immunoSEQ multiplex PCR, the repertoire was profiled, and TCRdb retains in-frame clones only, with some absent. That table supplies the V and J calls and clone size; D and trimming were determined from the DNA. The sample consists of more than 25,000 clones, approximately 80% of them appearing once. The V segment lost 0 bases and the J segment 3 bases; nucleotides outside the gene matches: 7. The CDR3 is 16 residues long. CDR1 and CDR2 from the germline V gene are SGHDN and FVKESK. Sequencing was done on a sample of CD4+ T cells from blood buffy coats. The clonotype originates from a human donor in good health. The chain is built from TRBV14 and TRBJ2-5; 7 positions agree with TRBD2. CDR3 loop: CASSQDYLGGKETQYF. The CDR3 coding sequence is TGTGCCAGCAGCCAAGATTATCTGGGAGGGAAAGAGACCCAGTACTTC.